This T cell receptor beta chain was documented in a study of T cells in tumors after PD-1 blockade. Whole-study context: Each patient got pembrolizumab 200 mg every 3 weeks or cemiplimab 350 mg every 2 weeks.

Germline CDR1 is LGHNA and CDR2 is YSLEER. V lost 6 bases, J lost 4 bases, and 6 bases stayed unmatched. The CDR3 has 14 residues. Here immunoSEQ multiplex PCR was the method, and the copy in TCRdb shows in-frame clones only, minus some. This sample carries about 34,000 clones, approximately 73% of them seen once, and the ten largest clones take 40%. This clonotype originated in a human donor with basal cell carcinoma. The material was PBMCs, obtained after anti-PD-1 treatment. The chain has TRBV4-3 and TRBJ1-2; 9 bases align to TRBD1. This chain's CDR3 is CASSSGTGPYGYTF. The CDR3 nucleotides read TGCGCCAGCAGTAGCGGGACAGGGCCCTATGGCTACACCTTC.